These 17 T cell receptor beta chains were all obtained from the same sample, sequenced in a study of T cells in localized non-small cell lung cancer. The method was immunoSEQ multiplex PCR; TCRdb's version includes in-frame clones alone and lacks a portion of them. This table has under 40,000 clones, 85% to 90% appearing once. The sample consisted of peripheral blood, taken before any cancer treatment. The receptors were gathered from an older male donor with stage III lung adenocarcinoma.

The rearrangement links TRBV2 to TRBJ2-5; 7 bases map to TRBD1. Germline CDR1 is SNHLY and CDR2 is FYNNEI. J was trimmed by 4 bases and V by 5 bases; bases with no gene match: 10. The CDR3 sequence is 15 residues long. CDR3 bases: TGTGCCAGCAGTCGGGACAGTAATGAGGGAGAGACCCAGTACTTC. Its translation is CASSRDSNEGETQYF.

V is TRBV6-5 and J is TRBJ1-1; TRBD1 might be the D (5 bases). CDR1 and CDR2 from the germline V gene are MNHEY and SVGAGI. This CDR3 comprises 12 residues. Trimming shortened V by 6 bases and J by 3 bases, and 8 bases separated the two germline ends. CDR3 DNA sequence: TGTGCCAGCAGGGGGCAACACACTGAAGCTTTCTTT. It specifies CASRGQHTEAFF.

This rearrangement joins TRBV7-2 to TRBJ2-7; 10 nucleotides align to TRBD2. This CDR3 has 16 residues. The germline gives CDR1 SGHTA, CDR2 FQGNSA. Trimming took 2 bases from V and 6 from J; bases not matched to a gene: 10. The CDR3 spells CASSLPSGGPFGEQYF. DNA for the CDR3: TGTGCCAGCAGCTTACCTAGCGGGGGACCGTTCGGCGAGCAGTACTTC.

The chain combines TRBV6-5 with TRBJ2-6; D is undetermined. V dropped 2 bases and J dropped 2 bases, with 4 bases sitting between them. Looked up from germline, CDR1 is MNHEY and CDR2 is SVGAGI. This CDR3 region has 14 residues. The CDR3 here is CASSYEAGANVLTF. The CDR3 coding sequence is TGTGCCAGCAGTTACGAGGCTGGGGCCAACGTCCTGACTTTC.

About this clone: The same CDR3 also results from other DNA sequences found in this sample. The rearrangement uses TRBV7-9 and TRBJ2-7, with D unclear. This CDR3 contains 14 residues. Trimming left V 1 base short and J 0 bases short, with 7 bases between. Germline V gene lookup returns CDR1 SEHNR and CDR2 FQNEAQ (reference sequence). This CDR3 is CASSLGTVSYEQYF. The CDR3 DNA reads TGTGCCAGCAGCTTAGGGACGGTCTCCTACGAGCAGTACTTC.

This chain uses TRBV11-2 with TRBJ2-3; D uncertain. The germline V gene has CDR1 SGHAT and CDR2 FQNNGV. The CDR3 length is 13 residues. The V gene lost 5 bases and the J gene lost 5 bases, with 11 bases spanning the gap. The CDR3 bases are TGTGCCAGCAGCCTACATTTGGGAGATACGCAGTATTTT. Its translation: CASSLHLGDTQYF. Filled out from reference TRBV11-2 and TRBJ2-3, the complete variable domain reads EAGVAQSPRYKIIEKRQSVAFWCNPISGHATLYWYQQILGQGPKLLIQFQNNGVVDDSQLPKDRFSAERLKGVDSTLKIQPAKLEDSAVYLCASSLHLGDTQYFGPGTRLTVL.

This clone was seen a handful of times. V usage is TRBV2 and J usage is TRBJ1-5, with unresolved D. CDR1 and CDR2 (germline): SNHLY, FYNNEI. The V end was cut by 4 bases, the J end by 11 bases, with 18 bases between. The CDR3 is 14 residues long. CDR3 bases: TGTGCCAGCAGTGTTATGGTAGTGGATGGAGCCCAGCATTTT. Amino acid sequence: CASSVMVVDGAQHF.

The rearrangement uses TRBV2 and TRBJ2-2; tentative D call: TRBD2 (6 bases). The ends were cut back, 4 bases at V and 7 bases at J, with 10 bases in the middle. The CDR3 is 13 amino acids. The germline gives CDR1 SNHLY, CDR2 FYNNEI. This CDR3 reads CASSVVGSGELFF. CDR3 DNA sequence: TGTGCCAGCAGTGTCGTCGGGAGCGGGGAGCTGTTTTTT. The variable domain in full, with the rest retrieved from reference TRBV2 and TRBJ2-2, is EPEVTQTPSHQVTQMGQEVILRCVPISNHLYFYWYRQILGQKVEFLVSFYNNEISEKSEIFDDQFSVERPDGSNFTLKIRSTKLEDSAMYFCASSVVGSGELFFGEGSRLTVL.

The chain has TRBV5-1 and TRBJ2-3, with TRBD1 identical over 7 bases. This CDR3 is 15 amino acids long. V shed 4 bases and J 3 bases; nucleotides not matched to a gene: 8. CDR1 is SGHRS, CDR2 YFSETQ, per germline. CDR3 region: CASSKGDRVTDTQYF. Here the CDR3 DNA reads TGCGCCAGCAGCAAGGGGGACAGAGTGACAGATACGCAGTATTTT.

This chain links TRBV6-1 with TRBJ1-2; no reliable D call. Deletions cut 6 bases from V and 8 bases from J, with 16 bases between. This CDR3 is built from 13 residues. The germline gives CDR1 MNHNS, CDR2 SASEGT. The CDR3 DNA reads TGTGCCAGCAGCAGGACGGGGAAAGGAGGCTACACCTTC. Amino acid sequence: CASSRTGKGGYTF.

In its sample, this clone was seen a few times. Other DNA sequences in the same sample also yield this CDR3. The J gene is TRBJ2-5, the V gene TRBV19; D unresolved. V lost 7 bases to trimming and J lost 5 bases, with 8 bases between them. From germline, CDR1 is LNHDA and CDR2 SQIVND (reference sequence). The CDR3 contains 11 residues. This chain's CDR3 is CASTSGETQYF. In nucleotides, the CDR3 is TGTGCCAGTACCTCTGGGGAGACCCAGTACTTC.

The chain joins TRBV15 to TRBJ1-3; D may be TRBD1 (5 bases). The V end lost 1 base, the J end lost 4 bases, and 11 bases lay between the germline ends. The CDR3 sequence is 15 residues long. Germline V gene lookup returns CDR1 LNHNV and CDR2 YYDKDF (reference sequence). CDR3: CATSRVWGEGNTIYF. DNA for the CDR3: TGTGCCACCAGCAGAGTATGGGGGGAAGGAAACACCATATATTTT.

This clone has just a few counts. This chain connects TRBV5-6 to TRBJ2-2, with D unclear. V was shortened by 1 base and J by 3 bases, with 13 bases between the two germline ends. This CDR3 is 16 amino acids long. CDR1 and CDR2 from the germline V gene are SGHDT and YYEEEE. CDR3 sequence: CASSLWAEWDTGELFF. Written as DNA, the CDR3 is TGTGCCAGCAGCTTGTGGGCCGAGTGGGACACCGGGGAGCTGTTTTTT.

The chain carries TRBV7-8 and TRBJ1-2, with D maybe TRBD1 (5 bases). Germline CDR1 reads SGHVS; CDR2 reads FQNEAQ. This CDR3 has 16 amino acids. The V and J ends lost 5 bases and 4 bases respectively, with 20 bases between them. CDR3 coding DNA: TGTGCCAGCAGCCGACGTACCGGGGGACTAGGCTATGGCTACACCTTC. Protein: CASSRRTGGLGYGYTF.

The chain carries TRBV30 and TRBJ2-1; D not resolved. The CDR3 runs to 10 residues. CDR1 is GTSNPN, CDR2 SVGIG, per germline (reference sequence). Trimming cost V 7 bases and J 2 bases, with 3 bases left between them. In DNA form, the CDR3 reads TGTGCCTCTCCCTACAATGAGCAGTTCTTC. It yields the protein CASPYNEQFF.

CDR3 coding DNA: TGCGCCAGCAGCCAAGTACCGGGGGTCGGCTTCTATGGCTACACCTTC. Its translation is CASSQVPGVGFYGYTF. The chain joins TRBV4-1 to TRBJ1-2, with D possibly matching TRBD1 (5 bases). Germline V gene data show CDR1 as MGHRA and CDR2 as YSYEKL. This CDR3 contains 16 residues. V lost 1 base and J 4 bases, leaving 16 bases between the germline ends.

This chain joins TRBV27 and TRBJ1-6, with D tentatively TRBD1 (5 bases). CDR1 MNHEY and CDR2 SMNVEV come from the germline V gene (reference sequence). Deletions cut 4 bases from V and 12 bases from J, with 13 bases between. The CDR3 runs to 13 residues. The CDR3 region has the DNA TGTGCCAGCAGTTCAGACAGCGTTTTACCCCTCCACTTT. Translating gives CASSSDSVLPLHF.